This entry features one T cell receptor (beta chain) sequence. The CDR3 has 16 amino acids. The germline V gene encodes CDR1 MDHEN and CDR2 SYDVKM. Trimming cost V 4 bases and J 0 bases, with 15 bases left between them. Sequencing used immunoSEQ multiplex PCR; TCRdb keeps in-frame clones, though not all of them. Among about 200,000 clones, about 90% were seen once, and the ten largest hold around 8%. This specimen belongs to a study of blood T cell repertoires in COVID-19. On the study more broadly: Nucleic acid was either cDNA or gDNA, and it came from T cells, B-cell-depleted T cells, or PBMCs.

The V gene is TRBV28, the J gene TRBJ2-5; possible D gene TRBD1, 6 bases. This clonotype was obtained from a woman aged 18-29 years who had recovered from COVID-19. The sequenced sample was PBMCs or T cells enriched from blood (not recorded which). The CDR3: CASSSPSQGHQETQYF. The CDR3 DNA follows: TGTGCCAGCAGTTCTCCCTCCCAGGGGCACCAAGAGACCCAGTACTTC.